The 17 T cell receptor beta chains presented below share a single source sample, sequenced in a study of blood T cell repertoires in COVID-19. Using immunoSEQ multiplex PCR, the repertoire was profiled, and TCRdb retains in-frame clones only, with some absent. In the table there are roughly 300,000 clones, 85% to 90% of which are singletons. Sequencing was done on a sample of PBMCs or T cells enriched from blood (not recorded which). The receptors stem from a woman younger than 35 who had recovered from COVID-19.

This clone came up a few times. The V gene is TRBV5-6, the J gene TRBJ2-1; D is perhaps TRBD2 (5 bases). Per the germline V gene, CDR1 is SGHDT and CDR2 is YYEEEE. V was trimmed by 4 bases and J by 10 bases, leaving 15 bases between them. This CDR3 has 13 amino acids. The CDR3 reads CASSLYSTNEQFF. DNA of the CDR3: TGTGCCAGCAGCCTATACTCGACTAACGAGCAGTTCTTC.

The chain has TRBV11-3 and TRBJ2-7; perhaps TRBD1 as D (6 bases). V shed 4 bases and J shed 3 bases, with 10 bases lying between them. Germline assignment: CDR1 SGHNT and CDR2 YENEEA. The CDR3 contains 13 residues. DNA of the CDR3: TGTGCCAGCAGCTCTCACAGGGACTACGAGCAGTACTTC. Translated: CASSSHRDYEQYF.

The V gene is TRBV5-4, the J gene TRBJ2-3; 11 bases map to TRBD1. Germline loops: CDR1 SGHNT, CDR2 YYREEE (reference sequence). V shed 4 bases, J shed 3 bases, and the junction held 7 bases outside the gene matches. This CDR3 is 16 amino acids long. Here the CDR3 reads CASSPGTGGITDTQYF. CDR3 coding DNA: TGTGCCAGCAGCCCCGGGACAGGGGGGATAACAGATACGCAGTATTTT.

This chain uses TRBV24-1 with TRBJ2-7; 9 bases line up with TRBD1. V lost 10 bases, J lost 5 bases, and 11 bases stayed unmatched. Germline V lookup: CDR1 KGHDR, CDR2 SFDVKD. This CDR3 contains 14 residues. For the CDR3, the DNA is TGTGCCACAGCAAGCCGGGACAGGGTACACGAGCAGTACTTC. It codes for CATASRDRVHEQYF.

The chain recombines TRBV5-5 with TRBJ1-6, with D maybe TRBD1 (6 bases). V lost 5 bases and J 13 bases, leaving 19 bases between the germline ends. This CDR3 region has 14 residues. CDR1 and CDR2 (germline): SGHKS, YYEKEE (reference sequence). The DNA for the CDR3 is TGTGCCAGCAGTCACGAGACAGGCCCGTGGCCCCTCCACTTT. It specifies CASSHETGPWPLHF.

V and J are TRBV28 and TRBJ1-3, with 7 bases aligning to TRBD1. This CDR3 region has 16 residues. V was clipped by 6 bases and J by 1 base; unmatched bases: 9. Germline V gene lookup returns CDR1 MDHEN and CDR2 SYDVKM. The CDR3 region is CASSLPQGRSGNTIYF. DNA of the CDR3: TGTGCCAGCAGCTTGCCACAGGGGAGATCTGGAAACACCATATATTTT. The full variable domain, completed using reference TRBV28 and TRBJ1-3, is DVKVTQSSRYLVKRTGEKVFLECVQDMDHENMFWYRQDPGLGLRLIYFSYDVKMKEKGDIPEGYSVSREKKERFSLILESASTNQTSMYLCASSLPQGRSGNTIYFGEGSWLTVV.

The chain carries TRBV29-1 and TRBJ2-5, with D tentatively TRBD1 (5 bases). This CDR3 contains 12 residues. Looked up from germline, CDR1 is SQVTM and CDR2 is ANQGSEA. The V end was cut by 7 bases, the J end by 0 bases, with 9 bases between. CDR3 coding DNA: TGCAGCGGGCAGGGATACCAAGAGACCCAGTACTTC. This gives the protein CSGQGYQETQYF.

The chain combines TRBV19 with TRBJ1-2; unclear D gene. Germline V gene lookup returns CDR1 LNHDA and CDR2 SQIVND (reference sequence). The CDR3 has 13 residues. V lost 5 bases, J lost 2 bases, and 9 bases lay in between. The CDR3 coding sequence is TGTGCCAGTAGTGTGGCTAGGAACTATGGCTACACCTTC. As protein: CASSVARNYGYTF.

The rearrangement links TRBV5-1 to TRBJ2-4, with a tentative D call TRBD1 (6 bases). The CDR3 runs to 18 residues. Germline V lookup: CDR1 SGHRS, CDR2 YFSETQ. Trimming took 1 base from V and 1 from J, leaving 18 bases between them. In nucleotides, the CDR3 is TGCGCCAGCAGCTTGACTATGGCCGGGACAACCGCCAAAAACATTCAGTACTTC. Protein: CASSLTMAGTTAKNIQYF.

The chain has TRBV12-3 or TRBV12-4 and TRBJ1-1, with D possibly matching TRBD1 (5 bases). CDR3 length: 13 residues. Trimming left V 6 bases short and J 6 bases short, with 14 bases between. The CDR3 region has the DNA TGTGCCAGCAGCTCACAGGTCGCCCCTGAAGCTTTCTTT. As protein: CASSSQVAPEAFF.

The J gene is TRBJ1-6, the V gene TRBV19; D remains unclear. V was clipped by 7 bases and J by 4 bases, with 17 bases between them. The CDR3 runs to 16 residues. The germline gives CDR1 LNHDA, CDR2 SQIVND (reference sequence). CDR3 protein: CASNSQLFDYNSPLHF. CDR3 coding DNA: TGTGCCAGTAACAGCCAGCTCTTCGATTATAATTCACCCCTCCACTTT.

With regard to this clone: Additional DNA sequences in this sample encode the identical CDR3. The chain couples TRBV29-1 to TRBJ1-2; D is uncertain. Germline V gives CDR1 SQVTM, CDR2 ANQGSEA. The CDR3 contains 9 residues. Trimming stripped 3 bases from V and 8 bases from J, with 4 bases between. The CDR3 DNA is TGCAGCGTTGAGAGGGGCTACACCTTC. Its translation: CSVERGYTF.

The chain carries TRBV5-6 and TRBJ1-2, with D possibly TRBD1 on 6 matching bases. Germline loops: CDR1 SGHDT, CDR2 YYEEEE. The V and J ends lost 7 bases and 4 bases respectively, with 11 bases between them. The CDR3 contains 12 residues. CDR3 bases: TGTGCCAGCCGCGGACAGTTCTATGGCTACACCTTC. Its translation is CASRGQFYGYTF.

The chain uses TRBV7-3 and TRBJ1-1; perhaps TRBD1 as D (6 bases). V lost 5 bases, J lost 1 base, and 11 bases lay in between. Per germline, CDR1 SGHTA and CDR2 FQGTGA. This CDR3 region has 14 residues. As DNA, the CDR3 is TGTGCCAGCAGCCCGGGGGGCCCGAACACTGAAGCTTTCTTT. It is translated as CASSPGGPNTEAFF.

The J gene is TRBJ1-2, the V gene TRBV28; D is unresolved. V shed 1 base and J shed 4 bases, with 19 bases lying between them. The CDR3 loop spans 17 amino acids. Germline loops: CDR1 MDHEN, CDR2 SYDVKM. This chain's CDR3 is CASSLLPRIAGSYGYTF. CDR3 nucleotides: TGTGCCAGCAGTTTATTGCCCCGGATCGCGGGGAGCTATGGCTACACCTTC.

This chain uses TRBV9 with TRBJ1-5, with TRBD1 identical over 10 bases. CDR3 size: 16 residues. CDR1 and CDR2 from the germline V gene are SGDLS and YYNGEE. With 4 bases clipped from V and 3 bases from J, the junction kept 7 bases outside the gene matches. CDR3 loop: CASSSDRGTINQPQHF. CDR3 nucleotides: TGTGCCAGCAGCTCGGACAGGGGGACAATCAATCAGCCCCAGCATTTT.

The CDR3 nucleotides are TGTGCCAGCTTAAGACTGACGGATTTGAACACTGAAGCTTTCTTT. As protein: CASLRLTDLNTEAFF. The chain uses TRBV28 and TRBJ1-1; D is ambiguous. The CDR3 runs 15 residues. The germline gives CDR1 MDHEN, CDR2 SYDVKM. Trimming removed 8 bases at V and 0 bases at J, with 16 bases between.